This TCR beta chain was retrieved from a study of T cell responses to AZD1222 COVID-19 vaccine. Broader study findings: Repertoire samples came only from after the peak T cell response.

Trimming at V came to 3 bases and at J to 3 bases, leaving 8 bases not matched to a gene. The germline V gene encodes CDR1 MNHEY and CDR2 SMNVEV (reference sequence). This CDR3 is built from 15 residues. A remark on this clone: No antigen is known for it.

Clones were sequenced by immunoSEQ multiplex PCR, and TCRdb holds only the in-frame ones, with some missing. The top ten hold roughly 1.5% of the sample, which has just under 150,000 clones, approximately 89% seen once. The chain has TRBV27 and TRBJ2-7, with 7 positions matching TRBD2. The source was peripheral blood, collected 28 days after the second AZD1222 dose. The TCR comes from an adult who received the AZD1222 COVID-19 vaccine. Written as DNA, the CDR3 is TGTGCCAGCAGTTTCGCGGCTAGCGGTTTCTACGAGCAGTACTTC. This sequence encodes CASSFAASGFYEQYF.